The text below deals with one TCR beta chain. No cognate antigen has been identified for it. There are no base qualities to consult, and no much larger clone falls within one base. The time point label, as the study defines it: about 28 days (+/-7) after the second vaccine dose. AZD1222 recipients with second doses at about 4 weeks or about 12 weeks were pooled, because spike-specific TCR depth and breadth did not differ between schedules. Vaccinee samples came from UK trials COV001 and COV002, including a single-blind randomized controlled phase 2/3 trial of AZD1222 (ChAdOx1 nCoV-19) in healthy adults. Trial participant PBMC samples were collected at day 0 and day 28 after the second dose for TCRbeta chain sequencing. This sample was taken from a study of T cell responses to AZD1222 COVID-19 vaccine (dated by TCRdb to about 2021). For the wider study: TCR sequencing was performed for 230 to 250 trial participants, of whom about 200 were given two doses of AZD1222 and 26 were given two doses of MenACWY control vaccine. Trial participants were enrolled by age into subgroups of 18-55, 56-69 and 70-plus years, and roughly 160, 29 and 62 TCR-sequenced participants, respectively, were included in these subgroups.

The CDR3 regions of human TCRbeta chains were subjected to immunosequencing. Concerning the study's data processing: TCRs in the repertoires were matched against a reference library of SARS-CoV-2-specific TCRs that had been generated with the MIRA antigen-specificity platform. Breadth was defined as the fraction of unique TCRs that were SARS-CoV-2-associated. Depth was defined as the fraction of total T cells that were SARS-CoV-2-associated. Each spike-specific TCR was assigned to its reactive spike region and to a CD4 or CD8 class using the MIRA data. Log10-transformed breadth and depth values were compared by one-way ANOVA with Sidak's multiple comparisons tests. What TCRdb holds here is the immuneACCESS table cut down to in-frame rearrangements. Part of the clones is not present; checked against another copy, under half of the missing clones reflect an unresolved V gene, and the others are unexplained. V and J calls and clone size come straight from that table; D and trimming were deduced from the DNA. The sample contains approximately 140,000 clones, about 91% of them found a single time. The top ten clones comprise approximately 2% of the sample.

On the study overall, not on this receptor specifically: Reportedly, almost half of the unique spike-specific TCRs recognized epitopes lying outside the regions that are mutated in the B.1.351 and B.1.1.7 variants. The vaccine-associated CD4 TCRs covered the entire spike protein, and the dominant responses fell in regions 160-218 and 743-854. Participants were mostly white British and included more females than males, and it was suggested by the authors that clonal diversity may have been underestimated. Because no samples from the day 14 peak response were available, repertoires could be characterized only after the peak T cell response. In the small 56-69-year group, the increase in depth fell short of significance, most likely because of low power. Spike-specific TCR breadth and depth rose significantly after two AZD1222 doses compared with day 0 and with MenACWY recipients. Conclusions about previously exposed vaccinees were limited because only a handful of AZD1222 recipients were SARS-CoV-2 seropositive at baseline.

CDR1 and CDR2, per the germline V gene, are SGDLS and YYNGEE. The germline ends are 13 bases apart after V is trimmed by 3 bases and J by 7 bases. The CDR3 numbers 14 residues from cysteine through phenylalanine. The read is trimmed to its CDR3 DNA, 42 bases read in frame from base 1. The source was peripheral blood, collected 28 days after the second AZD1222 dose. The receptor was derived from an adult who received the AZD1222 COVID-19 vaccine. The chain employs TRBV9 and TRBJ1-4; possibly the D gene is TRBD1, per 5 matching bases. CDR3 reads: CASSGPRGTEKLFF. Here is the DNA: TGTGCCAGCAGCGGGCCCCGGGGCACTGAAAAACTGTTTTTT.